This T cell receptor beta chain is drawn from a study of tumor-infiltrating lymphocytes in oesophageal squamous cell carcinoma. TCRdb processed the PCR reads anew with MiXCR; each CDR3 protein has one entry. Among more than 9,500 distinct CDR3 sequences listed, roughly 50% were seen once. Looked up from germline, CDR1 is SGHVS and CDR2 is FQNEAQ. The CDR3 loop spans 15 amino acids. This clonotype originated in a male donor with esophageal squamous cell carcinoma. Sequencing was performed on esophageal tumor tissue. The rearrangement links TRBV7-8 to TRBJ2-1; no clear D. Judging by the DNA end, TRBJ2-7 fits better; the J call may be wrong. The CDR3 sequence is CASSFSRQTSGEQYF. The CDR3 coding sequence is TGTGCCAGCAGCTTTAGTCGTCAAACTTCGGGCGAGCAGTACTTC.